Each of the 12 T cell receptor beta chains below was sequenced from the same sample in a study of shared clonotypes between healthy human individuals. Assay: immunoSEQ multiplex PCR; the TCRdb copy retains only in-frame clones and omits some. The table records about 2.4 million clones, approximately 93% of them present only once. The specimen sequenced was naive CD4+ T cells from PBMCs. Sample subset: CD45RA+ positively selected. These receptor sequences come from a man younger than 30 in good health. Some clones in this sample may be carry-over from other donors' samples.

This chain joins TRBV4-3 and TRBJ2-5; a possible D gene is TRBD2 (5 bases). V lost 1 base to trimming and J lost 1 base, with 10 bases between them. The CDR3 length is 15 residues. Germline CDR1 LGHNA, CDR2 YSLEER. The CDR3 DNA sequence: TGCGCCAGCAGCCAAGTGAGCGGCTCCCAAGAGACCCAGTACTTC. Translated: CASSQVSGSQETQYF.

The rearrangement uses TRBV10-3 and TRBJ2-5, with a possible D match to TRBD2 (6 bases). V was clipped by 10 bases and J by 2 bases, with 11 bases between them. This CDR3 is 12 amino acids long. CDR1 and CDR2 (germline): ENHRY, SYGVKD. The CDR3: CATGTVQETQYF. The CDR3 DNA follows: TGTGCCACCGGGACTGTTCAAGAGACCCAGTACTTC.

This clone has a handful of counts. Other DNA variants within this sample encode the same CDR3. The rearrangement joins TRBV2 to TRBJ1-1, with D unresolved. The V end was cut by 4 bases, the J end by 0 bases, with 6 bases between. This CDR3 has 13 residues. The germline V gene encodes CDR1 SNHLY and CDR2 FYNNEI. DNA of the CDR3: TGTGCCAGCAGTGGGTCGATGAACACTGAAGCTTTCTTT. Its protein product is CASSGSMNTEAFF.

The V call is TRBV6-1, the J call TRBJ2-7, with D perhaps TRBD1 (6 bases). V gave up 6 bases and J gave up 4 bases, with 19 bases separating them. Germline V gene sequence: CDR1 MNHNS, CDR2 SASEGT. The CDR3 length is 15 residues. The CDR3 here is CASRLGDTSNYEQYF. For the CDR3, the DNA is TGTGCCAGCAGGTTAGGGGACACATCTAATTACGAGCAGTACTTC.

The CDR3 DNA is TGCGCCAGCAGCTTGGGCGGGCATAACCCCCTCTACACCTTC. This sequence encodes CASSLGGHNPLYTF. This chain uses TRBV5-1 with TRBJ1-2; D call uncertain. CDR1 SGHRS and CDR2 YFSETQ come from the germline V gene. The germline V and J ends were trimmed by 0 bases and 10 bases, with 16 bases remaining between them. CDR3 length: 14 residues.

The J gene is TRBJ2-3, the V gene TRBV7-3; possibly TRBD1 for D (5 bases). The CDR3 extends over 14 amino acids. The V gene's germline CDR1 is SGHTA and CDR2 FQGTGA. V lost 3 bases and J lost 5, with 12 bases in between. The CDR3 protein is CASSLSPQGDTQYF. The CDR3 DNA follows: TGTGCCAGCAGCTTGAGCCCCCAGGGAGATACGCAGTATTTT.

As concerns this clone: Other DNA sequences in this sample translate to the same CDR3. V gene TRBV6-1 combines with J gene TRBJ2-7, with 7 positions matching TRBD2. This CDR3 contains 14 residues. The ends lost 5 bases at V and 3 bases at J; junction bases unmatched: 7. Germline CDR1 and CDR2: MNHNS and SASEGT. For the CDR3, the DNA is TGTGCCAGCAGTAGGGAGCGGGGAGGCTACGAGCAGTACTTC. Encoded protein: CASSRERGGYEQYF.

V is TRBV7-8 and J is TRBJ1-5; D unclear. Germline loops: CDR1 SGHVS, CDR2 FQNEAQ. V lost 2 bases to trimming and J lost 5 bases, with 7 bases between them. The CDR3 contains 13 residues. The CDR3 here is CASSLTQDQPQHF. CDR3 nucleotide sequence: TGTGCCAGCAGCTTAACCCAGGATCAGCCCCAGCATTTT.

The J gene is TRBJ2-7, the V gene TRBV19; TRBD2 matches 9 bases. The CDR3 runs to 17 residues. With 5 bases clipped from V and 0 bases from J, the junction kept 11 bases outside the gene matches. Germline assignment: CDR1 LNHDA and CDR2 SQIVND (reference sequence). In DNA, the CDR3 is TGTGCCAGTAGTCCCAGGAGAAGTAGCGGGAGCTCCTACGAGCAGTACTTC. Translated, it gives CASSPRRSSGSSYEQYF. The full variable domain, its missing parts supplied by reference TRBV19 and TRBJ2-7, is DGGITQSPKYLFRKEGQNVTLSCEQNLNHDAMYWYRQDPGQGLRLIYYSQIVNDFQKGDIAEGYSVSREKKESFPLTVTSAQKNPTAFYLCASSPRRSSGSSYEQYFGPGTRLTVT.

This chain joins TRBV5-1 and TRBJ2-2, with TRBD2 matching 8 bases. Germline V gene data show CDR1 as SGHRS and CDR2 as YFSETQ. With V trimmed by 5 bases and J by 6 bases, 9 bases remained unmatched. The CDR3 runs 15 residues. The CDR3 spells CASSPGGPVSGELFF. CDR3 sequence (DNA): TGCGCCAGCAGTCCGGGAGGGCCGGTATCCGGGGAGCTGTTTTTT.

The chain combines TRBV28 with TRBJ1-1, with 9 bases identical to TRBD1. Trimming at V came to 5 bases and at J to 10 bases, leaving 11 bases not matched to a gene. The CDR3 has 14 residues. From germline, CDR1 is MDHEN and CDR2 SYDVKM. CDR3 bases: TGTGCCAGCAGTCCCTCGGGACAGGGTTTTCGAGCTTTCTTT. Translating gives CASSPSGQGFRAFF.

The rearrangement uses TRBV28 and TRBJ2-1; D remains unclear. Trimming pared 5 bases from V and 8 bases from J, leaving 10 bases between. The germline V gene has CDR1 MDHEN and CDR2 SYDVKM. CDR3 length equals 12 residues. CDR3 nucleotides: TGTGCCAGCAGTCTCAGAAGTGATGAGCAGTTCTTC. Amino acids: CASSLRSDEQFF.